This record looks at one T cell receptor beta chain sequence and its context. The length of the CDR3 is 14 residues. The ends were cut back, 0 bases at V and 3 bases at J, with 5 bases in the middle. Germline CDR1 and CDR2: SGHVS and FQNEAQ. The record originates from a study of neoadjuvant anti-PD-1 for oral cavity cancer. The wider study: Around day 43, patients without progression received a fourth nivolumab dose before surgery.

Cohort: HPV-negative, locally advanced oral cavity squamous cell carcinoma patients. Analysis of PBMCs was direct, with no culture step. Six replicates per PBMC sample, mostly from about 460 ng of genomic DNA. Profiled with immunoSEQ multiplex PCR; TCRdb holds only in-frame clones, not every one. The table lists over 5,500 clones, 72% of them singletons. The source was PBMCs, collected before nivolumab (anti-PD-1) treatment. This sequence originates from a person aged 35-80 years with oral cavity squamous cell carcinoma. The genes are TRBV7-8 and TRBJ2-2; D not resolved. CDR3 DNA sequence: TGTGCCAGCAGCTTAGCAGCCTACACCGGGGAGCTGTTTTTT. This translates into CASSLAAYTGELFF.